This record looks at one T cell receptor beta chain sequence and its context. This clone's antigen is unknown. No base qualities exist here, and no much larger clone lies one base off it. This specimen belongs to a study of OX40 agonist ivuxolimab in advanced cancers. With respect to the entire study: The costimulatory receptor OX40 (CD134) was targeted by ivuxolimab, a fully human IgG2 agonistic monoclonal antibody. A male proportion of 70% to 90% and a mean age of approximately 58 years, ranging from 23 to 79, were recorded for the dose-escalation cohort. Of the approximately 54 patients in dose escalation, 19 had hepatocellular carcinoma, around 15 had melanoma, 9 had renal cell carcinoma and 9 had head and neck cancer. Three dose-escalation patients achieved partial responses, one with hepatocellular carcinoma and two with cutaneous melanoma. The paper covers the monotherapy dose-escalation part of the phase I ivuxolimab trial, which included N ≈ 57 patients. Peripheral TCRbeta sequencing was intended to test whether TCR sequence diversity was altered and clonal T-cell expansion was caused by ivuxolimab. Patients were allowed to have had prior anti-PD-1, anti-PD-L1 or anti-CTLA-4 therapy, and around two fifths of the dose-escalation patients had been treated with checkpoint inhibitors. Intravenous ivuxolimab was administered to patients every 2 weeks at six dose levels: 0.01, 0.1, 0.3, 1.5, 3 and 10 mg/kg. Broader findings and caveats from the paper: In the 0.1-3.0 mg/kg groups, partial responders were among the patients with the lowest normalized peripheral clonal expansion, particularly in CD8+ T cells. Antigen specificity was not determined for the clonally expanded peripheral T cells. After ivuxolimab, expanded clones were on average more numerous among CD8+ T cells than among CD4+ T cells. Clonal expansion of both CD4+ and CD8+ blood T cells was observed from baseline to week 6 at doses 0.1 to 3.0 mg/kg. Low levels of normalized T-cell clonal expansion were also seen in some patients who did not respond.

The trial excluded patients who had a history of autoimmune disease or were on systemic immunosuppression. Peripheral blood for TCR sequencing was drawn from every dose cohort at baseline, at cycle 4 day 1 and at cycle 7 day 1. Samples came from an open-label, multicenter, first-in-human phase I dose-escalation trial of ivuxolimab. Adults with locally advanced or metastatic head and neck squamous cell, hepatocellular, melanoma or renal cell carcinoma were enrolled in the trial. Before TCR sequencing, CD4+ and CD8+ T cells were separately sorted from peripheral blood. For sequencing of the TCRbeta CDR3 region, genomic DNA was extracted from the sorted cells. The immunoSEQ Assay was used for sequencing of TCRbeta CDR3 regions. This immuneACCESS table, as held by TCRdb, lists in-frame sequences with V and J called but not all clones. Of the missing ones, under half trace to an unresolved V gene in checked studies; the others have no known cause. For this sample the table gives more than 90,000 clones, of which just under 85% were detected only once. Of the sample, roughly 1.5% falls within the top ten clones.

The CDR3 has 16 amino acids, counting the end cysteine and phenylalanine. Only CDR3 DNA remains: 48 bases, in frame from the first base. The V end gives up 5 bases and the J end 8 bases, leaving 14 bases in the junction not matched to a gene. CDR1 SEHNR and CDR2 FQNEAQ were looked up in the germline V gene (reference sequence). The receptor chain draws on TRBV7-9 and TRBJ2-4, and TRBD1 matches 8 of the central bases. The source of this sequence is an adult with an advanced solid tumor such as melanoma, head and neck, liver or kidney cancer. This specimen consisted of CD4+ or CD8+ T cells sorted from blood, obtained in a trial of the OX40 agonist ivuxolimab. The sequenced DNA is TGTGCCAGCAGCGTAGGGTTCAGGGGGCTGGGAGACATTCAGTACTTC. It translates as CASSVGFRGLGDIQYF.